This T cell receptor (beta chain) was identified during a study of blood T cell repertoires in COVID-19. Study-wide context: COVID-19 samples from acute and convalescent phases originated in the United States, Italy and Spain. PBMCs, B-cell-depleted T cells, or T cells provided the cDNA or gDNA that made up the material.

V was clipped by 1 base and J by 6 bases, with 8 bases between them. Germline values: CDR1 SGHKS, CDR2 YYEKEE (reference sequence). This CDR3 region has 13 residues. Those who participated ranged in age from 18 to 89 years and resided in 20 to 30 US areas. Allocation to cohorts depended on clinical history reported by the participants. Clones were read by immunoSEQ multiplex PCR, and TCRdb kept only the in-frame ones, dropping some. The profile covers about 270,000 clones, with 75% to 90% appearing a single time and 4.1% taken by the ten largest. This sequence was found in a woman aged 25 to 39 with acute COVID-19. The genes are TRBV5-5 and TRBJ2-1; no definite D call. Input material: PBMCs or T cells enriched from blood (not recorded which). DNA of the CDR3: TGTGCCAGCAGCTTGACGCCTAGCAATGAGCAGTTCTTC. The encoded protein is CASSLTPSNEQFF.